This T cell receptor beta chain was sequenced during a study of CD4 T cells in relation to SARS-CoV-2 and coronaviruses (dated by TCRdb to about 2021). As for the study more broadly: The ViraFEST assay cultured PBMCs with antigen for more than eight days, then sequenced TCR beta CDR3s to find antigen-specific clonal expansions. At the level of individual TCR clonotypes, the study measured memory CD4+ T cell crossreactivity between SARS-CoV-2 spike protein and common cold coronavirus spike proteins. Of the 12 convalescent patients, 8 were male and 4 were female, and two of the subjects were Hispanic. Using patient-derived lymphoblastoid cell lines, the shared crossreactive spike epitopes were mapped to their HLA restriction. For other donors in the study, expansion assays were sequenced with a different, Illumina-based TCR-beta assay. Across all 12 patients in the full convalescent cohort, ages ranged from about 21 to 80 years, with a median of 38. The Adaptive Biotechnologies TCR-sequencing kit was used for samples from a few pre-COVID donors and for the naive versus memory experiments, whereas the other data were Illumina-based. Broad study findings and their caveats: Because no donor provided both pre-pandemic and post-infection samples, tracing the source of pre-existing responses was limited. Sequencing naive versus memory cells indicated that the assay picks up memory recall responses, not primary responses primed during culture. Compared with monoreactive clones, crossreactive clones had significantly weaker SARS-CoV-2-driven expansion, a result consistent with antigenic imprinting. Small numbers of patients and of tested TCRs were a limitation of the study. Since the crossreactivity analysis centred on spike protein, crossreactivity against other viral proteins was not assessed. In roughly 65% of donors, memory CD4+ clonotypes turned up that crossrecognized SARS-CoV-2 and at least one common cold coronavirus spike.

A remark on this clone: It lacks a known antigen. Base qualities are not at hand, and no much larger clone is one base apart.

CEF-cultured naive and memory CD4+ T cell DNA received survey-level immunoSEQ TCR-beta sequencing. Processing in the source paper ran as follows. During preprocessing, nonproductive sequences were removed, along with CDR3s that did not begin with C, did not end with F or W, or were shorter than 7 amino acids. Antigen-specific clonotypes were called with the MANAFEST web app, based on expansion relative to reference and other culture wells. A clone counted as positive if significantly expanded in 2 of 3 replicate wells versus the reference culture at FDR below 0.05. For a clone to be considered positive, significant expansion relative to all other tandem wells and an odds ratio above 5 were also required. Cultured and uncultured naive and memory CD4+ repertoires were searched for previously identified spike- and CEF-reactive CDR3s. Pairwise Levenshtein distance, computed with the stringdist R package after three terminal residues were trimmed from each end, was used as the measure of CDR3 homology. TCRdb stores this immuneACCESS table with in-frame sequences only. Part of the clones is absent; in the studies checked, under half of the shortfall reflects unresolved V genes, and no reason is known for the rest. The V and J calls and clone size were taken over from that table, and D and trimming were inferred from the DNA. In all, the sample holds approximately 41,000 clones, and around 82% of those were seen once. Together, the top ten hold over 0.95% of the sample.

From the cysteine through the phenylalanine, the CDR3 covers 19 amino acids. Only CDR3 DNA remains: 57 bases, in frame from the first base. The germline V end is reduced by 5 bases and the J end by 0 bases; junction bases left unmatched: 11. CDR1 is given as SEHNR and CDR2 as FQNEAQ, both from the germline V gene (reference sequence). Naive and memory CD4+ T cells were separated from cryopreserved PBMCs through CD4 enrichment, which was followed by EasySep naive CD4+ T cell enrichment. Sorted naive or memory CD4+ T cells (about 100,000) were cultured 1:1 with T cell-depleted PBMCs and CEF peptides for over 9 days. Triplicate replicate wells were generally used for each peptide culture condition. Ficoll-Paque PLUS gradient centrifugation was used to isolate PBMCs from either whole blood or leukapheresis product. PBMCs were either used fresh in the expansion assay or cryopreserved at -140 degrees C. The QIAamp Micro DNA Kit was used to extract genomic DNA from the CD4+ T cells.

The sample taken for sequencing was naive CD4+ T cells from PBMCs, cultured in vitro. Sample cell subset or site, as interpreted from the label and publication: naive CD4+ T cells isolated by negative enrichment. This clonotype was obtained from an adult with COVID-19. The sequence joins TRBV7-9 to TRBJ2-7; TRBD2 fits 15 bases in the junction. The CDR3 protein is CASSKGGLAGGLGSYEQYF. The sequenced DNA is TGTGCCAGCAGCAAGGGCGGACTAGCGGGAGGGCTGGGCTCCTACGAGCAGTACTTC.